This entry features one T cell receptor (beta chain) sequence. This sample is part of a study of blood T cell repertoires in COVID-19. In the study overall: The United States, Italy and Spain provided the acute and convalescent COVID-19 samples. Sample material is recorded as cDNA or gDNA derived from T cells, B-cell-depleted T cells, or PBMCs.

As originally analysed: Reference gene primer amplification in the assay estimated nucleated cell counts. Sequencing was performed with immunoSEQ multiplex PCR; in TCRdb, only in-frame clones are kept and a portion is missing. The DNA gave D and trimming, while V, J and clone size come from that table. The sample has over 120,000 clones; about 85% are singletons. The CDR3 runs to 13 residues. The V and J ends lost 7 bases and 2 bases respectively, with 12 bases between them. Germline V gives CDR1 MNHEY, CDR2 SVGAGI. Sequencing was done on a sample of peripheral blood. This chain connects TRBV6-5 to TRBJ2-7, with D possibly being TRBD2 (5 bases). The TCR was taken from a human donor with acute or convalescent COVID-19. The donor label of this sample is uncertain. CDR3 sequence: CASTKDGTYEQYF. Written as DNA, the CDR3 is TGTGCCAGCACCAAAGACGGGACCTACGAGCAGTACTTC.